Each of the 8 T cell receptor beta chains below was sequenced from the same sample in a study of blood T cell repertoires in COVID-19 (dated by TCRdb to 2018 to 2020). Receptor amplification or capture employed the immunoSEQ multiplex PCR assay. Held by TCRdb, this immuneACCESS table contains in-frame sequences only and omits some clones. Under half of the omission traces to an unresolved V gene where checked; the cause of the rest is unknown. Recorded for this sample are around 310,000 clones; 75% to 90% of them occurred a single time. The ten top clones hold 5% to 6% of the sample. The sample consisted of PBMCs or T cells enriched from blood (not recorded which). These receptor sequences come from a man aged 30-40 years who had recovered from COVID-19.

The J gene is TRBJ1-3, the V gene TRBV18; D unresolved. The CDR3 is 15 residues long. The V end was cut by 0 bases, the J end by 8 bases, with 14 bases between. Germline lookup yields CDR1 KGHSH and CDR2 LQKENI. The CDR3 loop reads CASSPPPLGPDTIYF. The CDR3 DNA reads TGTGCCAGCTCACCACCCCCTTTGGGCCCTGACACCATATATTTT.

V usage is TRBV29-1 and J usage is TRBJ1-2; TRBD1 is a possible D gene (6 bases). Germline V CDR1 and CDR2: SQVTM, ANQGSEA. The CDR3 consists of 13 residues. Between the trimmed V and J ends, which lost 2 bases and 2 bases, there was a span of 9 bases. Here the CDR3 DNA reads TGCAGCGTTGAAAACAGGGAGAACTATGGCTACACCTTC. As protein: CSVENRENYGYTF.

J is TRBJ2-1 and V is TRBV5-1, with 7 nucleotides matching TRBD1. The junction had 3 bases not matched to a gene; V was cut back by 3 bases and J by 3 bases. Germline CDR1 and CDR2: SGHRS and YFSETQ. The CDR3 has 14 residues. In DNA form, the CDR3 reads TGCGCCAGCAGCTGGGCAGGGGGCTACAATGAGCAGTTCTTC. As protein: CASSWAGGYNEQFF.

The rearrangement joins TRBV30 to TRBJ1-1, with 8 bases fitting TRBD1. This CDR3 has 14 amino acids. Germline values: CDR1 GTSNPN, CDR2 SVGIG (reference sequence). V dropped 3 bases and J dropped 1; count of bases not matched to a gene: 4. Here the CDR3 reads CAWSRTGRNTEAFF. The DNA of the CDR3 is TGTGCCTGGAGCAGGACAGGGCGGAACACTGAAGCTTTCTTT.

This chain links TRBV2 with TRBJ2-7; 9 bases are a match to TRBD1. Germline values: CDR1 SNHLY, CDR2 FYNNEI. With V trimmed by 4 bases and J by 5 bases, 6 bases remained unmatched. This CDR3 comprises 14 residues. CDR3 in DNA: TGTGCCAGCAGTGCCATGGGACAGGGAAACGAGCAGTACTTC. Translated: CASSAMGQGNEQYF.

The rearrangement links TRBV6-6 to TRBJ2-3; TRBD1 is a possible D gene (7 bases). The CDR3 runs 13 residues. Trimming pared 8 bases from V and 1 base from J, leaving 10 bases between. Germline values: CDR1 MNHNY, CDR2 SVGAGI (reference sequence). CDR3: CASGGTGTDTQYF. Here the CDR3 DNA reads TGTGCCAGCGGGGGGACAGGCACAGATACGCAGTATTTT.

The V and J genes are TRBV27 and TRBJ1-3; D might be TRBD1 (5 bases). The CDR3 spans 11 residues. The germline V gene has CDR1 MNHEY and CDR2 SMNVEV (reference sequence). With 10 bases removed from V and 3 bases from J, the gap between germline ends came to 7 bases. This chain's CDR3 is CATGGGNTIYF. The DNA for the CDR3 is TGTGCCACCGGGGGTGGAAACACCATATATTTT.

The chain has TRBV29-1 and TRBJ2-1; D not resolved. The ends were cut back, 3 bases at V and 5 bases at J, with 11 bases in the middle. There are 13 residues in the CDR3. Germline CDR1 SQVTM, CDR2 ANQGSEA. The CDR3 nucleotides read TGCAGCGTTGATTTTAGTGCGGACAATGAGCAGTTCTTC. Its translation is CSVDFSADNEQFF.